This T cell receptor beta chain appears in the sequencing data of a study of blood T cell repertoires in COVID-19. Method: immunoSEQ multiplex PCR; TCRdb's copy keeps in-frame clones and lacks some. Seen here are 300,000 to 400,000 clones, approximately 91% observed once, and the top ten hold approximately 7.4%. The CDR3 has 11 residues. Trimming shortened V by 5 bases and J by 10 bases, and 14 bases separated the two germline ends. Looked up from germline, CDR1 is DFQATT and CDR2 is SNEGSKA (reference sequence). Sample: peripheral blood. The TCR originated in a woman between 70 and 85 years old with COVID-19, enrolled during active disease. The chain couples TRBV20-1 to TRBJ1-1, with D perhaps TRBD1 (5 bases). The CDR3 loop is CSAGGYQRAFF. CDR3 coding DNA: TGCAGTGCTGGGGGGTACCAGAGAGCTTTCTTT.